Listed below are T cell receptor beta chains from one sample, sequenced in a study of identical twins. MiXCR, applied by TCRdb to the 5' RACE reads, yields one record per CDR3 protein. The top ten hold more than 3.5% of the sample, which has 240,000 or so distinct CDR3 sequences, more than 9.5% seen once. This same sample was also taken into another study, of yellow fever vaccine responses in identical twins.

Sequencing used memory (CD45RO+) T cells sorted from blood. The source is a young woman in good health. The CDR3 runs from the conserved cysteine through the conserved F or W. Fields, in order: clone size, J gene, V gene, CDR3 protein. Size values are once, few and many counts, or a class for expanded clones, and some rows have none.

>many|TRBJ1-2|TRBV20-1
CSAPAGAGYGYTF
>few|TRBJ1-5|TRBV7-2
CASSLAGQKNQPQHF
>-|TRBJ2-3|TRBV5-1
CASSLESSGSADTQYF
>few|TRBJ2-3|TRBV25-1
CASSGEGGPNTDTQYF
>many|TRBJ2-7|TRBV20-1
CSARILAFVYEQYF
>-|TRBJ2-7|TRBV7-9
CASRQGTGSYEQYF
>few|TRBJ2-1|TRBV20-1
CSPGTSGREEQFF
>-|TRBJ1-2|TRBV5-1
CASSLAVQGTNYGYTF
>many|TRBJ2-7|TRBV12-3/TRBV12-4
CASSSTGLSYEQYF
>few|TRBJ2-5|TRBV20-1
CSAPPQPGVGETQYF
>few|TRBJ1-2|TRBV3-1
CASSQDLRGYTF
>few|TRBJ1-2|TRBV12-3/TRBV12-4
CASSLEYNYGYTF
>-|TRBJ1-2|TRBV5-1
CASSLTGHTSQGYGYTF
>few|TRBJ2-7|TRBV4-2
CASSQGIGSSYEQYF
>-|TRBJ2-1|TRBV11-2
CASSPWGTSGSSYNEQFF
>-|TRBJ2-5|TRBV3-1
CASSQGREQETQYF
>few|TRBJ1-2|TRBV18
CASGPSNYGYTF
>many|TRBJ2-5|TRBV7-2
CASSLQTGQETQYF
>few|TRBJ1-2|TRBV12-3/TRBV12-4
CASSPQHRGRTF
>few|TRBJ2-7|TRBV20-1
CSAYSGYSYEQYF
>few|TRBJ2-7|TRBV20-1
CSAGAGDGLVEQYF
>few|TRBJ2-1|TRBV15
CATSRERRDSGGQFF
>-|TRBJ2-1|TRBV29-1
CSVEDQSPKSYNEQFF
>-|-|TRBV5-1
CASSGITGGGEEQFF
>-|TRBJ2-7|TRBV20-1
CSAQAGGRIYEQYF
>few|TRBJ2-4|TRBV3-1
CASSQETSGLAKNIQYF
>many|TRBJ1-3|TRBV12-3/TRBV12-4
CASSFRDRVSGNTIYF
>many|TRBJ2-7|TRBV7-6
CASNPLGTGGLGEQYF
>few|TRBJ2-3|TRBV29-1
CSVWDSPDTQYF
>few|TRBJ1-3|TRBV3-1
CASSQDRGSGNTIYF
>-|TRBJ2-2|TRBV29-1
CSGGHTNTGELFF
>few|TRBJ1-2|TRBV7-6
CASSSTATNYGYTF
>few|TRBJ2-7|TRBV5-1
CASSFRPSLAESSYEQYF
>many|TRBJ2-3|TRBV24-1
CATSDPGETDTQYF
>-|TRBJ2-1|TRBV7-2
CASSKSNEQFF
>many|TRBJ2-7|TRBV5-1
CASRLDLVALEQYF